The rows below give T cell receptor beta chains drawn from one sample of a study of T cell responses to AZD1222 COVID-19 vaccine. Assay used: immunoSEQ multiplex PCR; TCRdb lists only in-frame clones, some missing. The sample consists of about 140,000 clones, about 90% of them appearing once. Sequenced material: peripheral blood, taken on day 0 of AZD1222 vaccination. These receptors were taken from an adult in good health. CDR3s include the opening cysteine and the closing phenylalanine or tryptophan. Fields, in order: D gene, V gene, J gene, clone size, CDR3 protein, CDR3 DNA. A D gene is named only where the DNA matches it firmly. For some rows the clone size is stated as once, few or many, or as a class when expanded; others skip it.

.	TRBV30	TRBJ1-1	.	CAWSTSHRAFF	TGTGCCTGGAGTACCTCCCATAGGGCTTTCTTT
.	TRBV7-9	TRBJ2-7	.	CASSRYYEQYF	TGTGCCAGCAGCCGTTACTACGAGCAGTACTTC
TRBD1	TRBV14	TRBJ2-1	.	CASSQGWTGGYNEQFF	TGTGCCAGCAGCCAAGGGTGGACAGGGGGCTACAATGAGCAGTTCTTC
.	TRBV4-3	TRBJ1-1	.	CATDRGDTEAFF	TGCGCCACGGACAGAGGAGACACTGAAGCTTTCTTT
.	TRBV7-8	TRBJ1-5	.	CASSLVYTNQPQHF	TGTGCCAGCAGCTTAGTCTACACGAATCAGCCCCAGCATTTT
.	TRBV3-1/TRBV3-2	TRBJ2-2	.	CASSLMGGELFF	TGTGCCAGCAGCCTAATGGGCGGGGAGCTGTTTTTT
.	TRBV27	TRBJ2-2	few	CASSPRDTYTGELFF	TGTGCCAGCAGCCCCAGGGACACCTACACCGGGGAGCTGTTTTTT
TRBD1	TRBV6-2/TRBV6-3	TRBJ1-2	.	CASSYLTRQGDGYTF	TGTGCCAGCAGTTACCTGACAAGACAGGGAGATGGCTACACCTTC
.	TRBV5-1	TRBJ1-1	.	CASSLVRMSGDTEAFF	TGCGCCAGCAGCTTGGTGCGGATGTCGGGGGACACTGAAGCTTTCTTT
.	TRBV6-1	TRBJ2-1	.	CASSEVGEYNEQFF	TGTGCCAGCAGTGAGGTGGGCGAATACAATGAGCAGTTCTTC
.	TRBV5-4	TRBJ2-7	.	CASSLSHEQYF	TGTGCCAGCAGCCTCTCCCACGAGCAGTACTTC
.	TRBV4-1	TRBJ1-3	once	CASSHPGMAGNTIYF	TGCGCCAGCAGCCACCCCGGGATGGCGGGAAACACCATATATTTT
.	TRBV28	TRBJ2-1	once	CASSLRSIPGYNEQFF	TGTGCCAGCAGTTTAAGGTCGATCCCGGGCTACAATGAGCAGTTCTTC
TRBD1	TRBV7-2	TRBJ1-5	.	CASSLAGGTETNQPQHF	TGTGCCAGCAGCTTAGCGGGGGGGACAGAAACCAATCAGCCCCAGCATTTT
.	TRBV18	TRBJ1-2	.	CASSPPADRLTYYTF	TGTGCCAGCTCACCACCGGCCGACAGACTGACCTACTACACCTTC
.	TRBV28	TRBJ1-5	.	CASFTSPHQPQHF	TGTGCCAGCTTCACAAGCCCTCATCAGCCCCAGCATTTT
TRBD2	TRBV5-1	TRBJ2-1	.	CASSRGTSGRIEQFF	TGCGCCAGCAGCCGCGGGACTAGCGGGAGGATTGAGCAGTTCTTC
TRBD2	TRBV7-2	TRBJ2-3	.	CASSLPAGGPDTQYF	TGTGCCAGCAGCTTACCAGCGGGAGGGCCAGATACGCAGTATTTT
.	TRBV19	TRBJ1-1	.	CASSTRVLGTEAFF	TGTGCCAGTAGTACAAGGGTGTTGGGCACTGAAGCTTTCTTT
.	TRBV6-2/TRBV6-3	TRBJ1-3	.	CASSATRSGNTIYF	TGTGCCAGCAGTGCCACTCGCTCTGGAAACACCATATATTTT
TRBD1	TRBV19	TRBJ1-4	.	CASTSGGDRDEKLFF	TGTGCCAGTACTTCCGGTGGGGACAGGGACGAAAAACTGTTTTTT
.	TRBV2	TRBJ2-3	.	CASNPVGTDTQYF	TGTGCCAGCAACCCTGTGGGCACAGATACGCAGTATTTT
.	TRBV7-2	TRBJ1-5	few	CASSLEIGNQPQHF	TGTGCCAGCAGCTTAGAGATAGGGAACCAGCCCCAGCATTTT
.	TRBV7-2	TRBJ2-1	.	CASSYMSGPRALHYNEQFF	TGTGCCAGCAGCTATATGTCGGGTCCGAGGGCCCTACACTACAATGAGCAGTTCTTC
TRBD1	TRBV19	TRBJ2-3	.	CASSPGTATSTDTQYF	TGTGCCAGTAGTCCAGGGACAGCCACTAGCACAGATACGCAGTATTTT
TRBD2	TRBV10-1	TRBJ2-7	.	CASSGYGLAGSSYEQYF	TGCGCCAGCAGTGGGTACGGACTAGCGGGATCCTCGTACGAGCAGTACTTC
.	TRBV4-2	TRBJ2-3	.	CASSRDFSSTDTQYF	TGTGCCAGCAGCCGGGACTTTTCTAGCACAGATACGCAGTATTTT
.	TRBV6-2/TRBV6-3	TRBJ2-7	.	CASSYDDGGGSYEQYF	TGTGCCAGCAGTTACGACGATGGGGGCGGGAGTTACGAGCAGTACTTC